The next 17 T cell receptor beta chains were all read from a single sample in a study of shared clonotypes between healthy human individuals. Naive CD8 isolation took CD45RO-negative cells positively selected for CCR7 and excluded terminally differentiated effector memory CD45RA+ cells. Here immunoSEQ multiplex PCR was the method, and the copy in TCRdb shows in-frame clones only, minus some. The table shows around 2.1 million clones, with approximately 94% occurring only once. Specimen: naive CD8+ T cells from PBMCs. The receptors here all came from a man aged 18 to 29 in good health. Some clones in this sample may be carry-over from other donors' samples.

The V call is TRBV21-1, the J call TRBJ2-3; TRBD2 was called by the table and not checked on the DNA. TRBV21-1 constitutes a pseudogene. The CDR3 has 18 residues. The CDR3 sequence is CASSESGGLAGGTDTQYF. CDR3 DNA sequence: TGTGCCAGCAGCGAAAGCGGGGGTCTAGCGGGAGGCACAGATACGCAGTATTTT.

The chain combines TRBV9 with TRBJ2-7; D is possibly TRBD2 (6 bases). V lost 2 bases and J lost 3, with 12 bases in between. Looked up from germline, CDR1 is SGDLS and CDR2 is YYNGEE. The CDR3 extends over 14 amino acids. CDR3 protein: CASSVREPGYEQYF. The DNA of the CDR3 is TGTGCCAGCAGCGTTCGGGAGCCGGGCTACGAGCAGTACTTC.

The V call is TRBV9, the J call TRBJ2-2; 7 nucleotides align to TRBD1. The CDR3 is 15 residues long. Germline values: CDR1 SGDLS, CDR2 YYNGEE. The trim removed 0 bases at V and 7 bases at J, leaving 6 bases unmatched. The CDR3: CASSVAAGGIGELFF. DNA of the CDR3: TGTGCCAGCAGCGTAGCGGCAGGGGGAATCGGGGAGCTGTTTTTT.

CDR3 sequence reads: CASSLAAVRLDTQYF. Here the CDR3 DNA reads TGTGCCAGCAGCTTAGCGGCGGTTAGGTTGGATACGCAGTATTTT. The chain couples TRBV11-2 to TRBJ2-3; no firm D call. The CDR3 loop spans 15 amino acids. From germline, CDR1 is SGHAT and CDR2 FQNNGV. Between the trimmed V and J ends, which lost 1 base and 6 bases, there was a span of 14 bases.

This sequence joins TRBV30 and TRBJ2-7, with D hard to call. This CDR3 comprises 13 residues. The V gene lost 0 bases and the J gene lost 3 bases, with 9 bases spanning the gap. Germline V lookup: CDR1 GTSNPN, CDR2 SVGIG (reference sequence). The CDR3 sequence is CAWSVNGNYEQYF. CDR3 sequence (DNA): TGTGCCTGGAGTGTAAACGGAAACTACGAGCAGTACTTC.

The chain uses TRBV18 and TRBJ1-2; TRBD1 is a possible D gene (5 bases). This CDR3 contains 17 residues. The V gene's germline CDR1 is KGHSH and CDR2 LQKENI. The ends were cut back, 2 bases at V and 1 base at J, with 17 bases in the middle. The CDR3 spells CASSPIRGAGINYGYTF. In DNA, the CDR3 is TGTGCCAGCTCACCAATAAGGGGAGCCGGGATTAACTATGGCTACACCTTC.

The chain carries TRBV19 and TRBJ1-5, with TRBD1 matching over 9 bases. J gave up 1 base and V 1 base, and 8 bases lay outside the gene matches. Germline CDR1 is LNHDA and CDR2 is SQIVND (reference sequence). The CDR3 is made up of 18 amino acids. The CDR3 sequence is CASSIARGQGGSNQPQHF. The CDR3 coding sequence is TGTGCCAGTAGTATAGCAAGGGGACAGGGAGGAAGCAATCAGCCCCAGCATTTT.

The CDR3 loop is CASNPRTGSYGYTF. The DNA for the CDR3 is TGTGCCAGCAACCCACGGACAGGGAGCTATGGCTACACCTTC. The J gene is TRBJ1-2, the V gene TRBV28; 8 bases line up with TRBD1. The CDR3 runs to 14 residues. V dropped 7 bases and J dropped 4; count of bases not matched to a gene: 8. Germline V gene lookup returns CDR1 MDHEN and CDR2 SYDVKM.

The chain uses TRBV27 and TRBJ2-3; 12 bases are a match to TRBD2. V lost 1 base, J lost 7 bases, and 12 bases stayed unmatched. CDR1 is MNHEY and CDR2 is SMNVEV in the germline V gene (reference sequence). This CDR3 is 18 amino acids long. This chain's CDR3 is CASSLFALAGGGSNTQYF. CDR3 DNA sequence: TGTGCCAGCAGTTTATTCGCGCTAGCGGGAGGGGGGTCAAATACGCAGTATTTT.

The rearrangement links TRBV9 to TRBJ2-7; a weak D match, TRBD2 (6 bases). The CDR3 is 15 amino acids. Germline CDR1 SGDLS, CDR2 YYNGEE. Trimming took off 0 bases at V and 5 bases at J, with 15 bases between the two ends. The chain's CDR3 is CASSVGGLHPDEQYF. For the CDR3, the DNA is TGTGCCAGCAGCGTAGGGGGACTCCACCCCGACGAGCAGTACTTC.

About this clone itself: Other nucleotide sequences in the sample specify the same CDR3. V and J are TRBV10-3 and TRBJ1-1; D perhaps matches TRBD1 (5 bases). Germline V lookup: CDR1 ENHRY, CDR2 SYGVKD. The length of the CDR3 is 13 residues. V lost 6 bases, J lost 0 bases, and 8 bases lay in between. CDR3 sequence reads: CAIRTVLNTEAFF. Here the CDR3 DNA reads TGTGCCATCAGGACAGTATTGAACACTGAAGCTTTCTTT.

The chain employs TRBV7-9 and TRBJ2-1; D gene ambiguous. The CDR3 covers 12 residues. Trimming cost V 5 bases and J 8 bases, with 10 bases left between them. Germline V CDR1 and CDR2: SEHNR, FQNEAQ (reference sequence). CDR3 protein: CASSHTPDEQFF. The CDR3 DNA reads as TGTGCCAGCAGCCATACTCCCGATGAGCAGTTCTTC.

The chain is built from TRBV4-1 and TRBJ2-2, with D unclear. V was trimmed by 3 bases and J by 9 bases, leaving 11 bases between them. The CDR3 is 13 amino acids. Germline V lookup: CDR1 MGHRA, CDR2 YSYEKL. The CDR3 here is CASSQQAVRELFF. CDR3 sequence (DNA): TGCGCCAGCAGCCAGCAGGCAGTTCGGGAGCTGTTTTTT.

CDR3 bases: TGTGCCAGCAGCCGCGTCGGTGCGGGAGGGAACCGGGAGACCCAGTACTTC. It translates to CASSRVGAGGNRETQYF. The chain is built from TRBV7-9 and TRBJ2-5; TRBD2 agrees at 9 bases. Germline V gene lookup returns CDR1 SEHNR and CDR2 FQNEAQ (reference sequence). The CDR3 contains 17 residues. With V trimmed by 5 bases and J by 5 bases, 15 bases remained unmatched.

This clone was seen a single time. The V call is TRBV27, the J call TRBJ2-1; 10 positions match TRBD1. This CDR3 is 15 amino acids long. Germline values: CDR1 MNHEY, CDR2 SMNVEV (reference sequence). Losses at the gene ends were 4 bases for V and 2 bases for J; bases not matched to a gene: 2. The CDR3 DNA is TGTGCCAGCAGTTGGACAGGGGGGGCCTACAATGAGCAGTTCTTC. Translated, it gives CASSWTGGAYNEQFF.

This clone was seen a handful of times. The chain carries TRBV6-4 and TRBJ1-1; D uncertain. The CDR3 extends over 13 amino acids. Per the germline V gene, CDR1 is MRHNA and CDR2 is SNTAGT. The V end was cut by 3 bases, the J end by 1 base, with 6 bases between. The CDR3 sequence is CASSETPNTEAFF. CDR3 nucleotides: TGTGCCAGCAGTGAAACACCGAACACTGAAGCTTTCTTT.

The chain couples TRBV19 to TRBJ2-7; 15 positions match TRBD2. Per germline, CDR1 LNHDA and CDR2 SQIVND (reference sequence). V lost 5 bases to trimming and J lost 5 bases; unmatched junction nucleotides: 7. The CDR3 spans 16 residues. The CDR3 loop reads CASSWTSGRAVDEQYF. In DNA, the CDR3 is TGTGCCAGTAGTTGGACTAGCGGGAGGGCCGTCGACGAGCAGTACTTC.